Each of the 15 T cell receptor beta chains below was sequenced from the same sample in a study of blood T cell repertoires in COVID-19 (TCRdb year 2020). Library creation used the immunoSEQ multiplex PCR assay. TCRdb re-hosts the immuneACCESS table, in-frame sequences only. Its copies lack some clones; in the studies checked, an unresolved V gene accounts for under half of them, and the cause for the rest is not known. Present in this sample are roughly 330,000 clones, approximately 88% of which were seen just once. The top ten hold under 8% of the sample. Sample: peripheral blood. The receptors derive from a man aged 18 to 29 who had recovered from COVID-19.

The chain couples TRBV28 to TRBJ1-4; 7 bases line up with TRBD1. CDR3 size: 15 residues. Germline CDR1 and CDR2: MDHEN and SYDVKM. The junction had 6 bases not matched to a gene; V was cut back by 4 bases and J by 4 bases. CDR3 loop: CASSSTGVGNEKLFF. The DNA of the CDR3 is TGTGCCAGCAGTTCCACAGGGGTGGGTAATGAAAAACTGTTTTTT.

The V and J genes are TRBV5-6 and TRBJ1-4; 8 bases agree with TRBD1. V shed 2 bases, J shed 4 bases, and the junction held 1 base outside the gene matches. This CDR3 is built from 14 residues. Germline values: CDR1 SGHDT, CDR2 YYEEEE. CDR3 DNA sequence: TGTGCCAGCAGCTTACAGGGGGGTAATGAAAAACTGTTTTTT. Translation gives CASSLQGGNEKLFF.

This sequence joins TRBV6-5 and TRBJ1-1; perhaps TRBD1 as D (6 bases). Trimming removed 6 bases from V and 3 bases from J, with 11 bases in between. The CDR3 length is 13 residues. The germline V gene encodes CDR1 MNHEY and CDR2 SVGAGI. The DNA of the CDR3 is TGTGCCAGCAGGGCAACAGGGTACACTGAAGCTTTCTTT. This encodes CASRATGYTEAFF.

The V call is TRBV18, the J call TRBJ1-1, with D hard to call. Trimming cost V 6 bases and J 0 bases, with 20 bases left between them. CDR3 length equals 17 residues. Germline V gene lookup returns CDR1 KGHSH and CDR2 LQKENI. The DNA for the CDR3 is TGTGCCAGCTCGGCAAACGAGGCCTCCGGGGTGAACACTGAAGCTTTCTTT. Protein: CASSANEASGVNTEAFF. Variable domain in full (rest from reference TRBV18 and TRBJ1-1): NAGVMQNPRHLVRRRGQEARLRCSPMKGHSHVYWYRQLPEEGLKFMVYLQKENIIDESGMPKERFSAEFPKEGPSILRIQQVVRGDSAAYFCASSANEASGVNTEAFFGQGTRLTVV.

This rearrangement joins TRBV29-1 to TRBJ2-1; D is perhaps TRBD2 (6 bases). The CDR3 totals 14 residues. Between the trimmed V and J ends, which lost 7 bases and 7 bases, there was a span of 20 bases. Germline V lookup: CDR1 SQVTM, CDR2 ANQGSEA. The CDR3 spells CSAFHPGVGNEQFF. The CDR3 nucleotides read TGCAGCGCCTTTCACCCGGGAGTTGGTAATGAGCAGTTCTTC.

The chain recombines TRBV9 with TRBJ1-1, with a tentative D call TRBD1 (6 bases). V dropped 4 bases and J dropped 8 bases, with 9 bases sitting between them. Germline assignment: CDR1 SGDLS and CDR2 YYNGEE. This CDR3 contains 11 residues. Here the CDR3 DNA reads TGTGCCAGCAGCTCCACAGGGGAAGCTTTCTTT. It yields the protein CASSSTGEAFF.

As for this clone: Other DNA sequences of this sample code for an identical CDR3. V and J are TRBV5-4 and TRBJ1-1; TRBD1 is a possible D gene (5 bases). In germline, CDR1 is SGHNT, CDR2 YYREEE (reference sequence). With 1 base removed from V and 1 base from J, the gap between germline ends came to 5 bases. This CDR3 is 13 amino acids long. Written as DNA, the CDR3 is TGTGCCAGCAGCTTGAGGGGGAACACTGAAGCTTTCTTT. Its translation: CASSLRGNTEAFF.

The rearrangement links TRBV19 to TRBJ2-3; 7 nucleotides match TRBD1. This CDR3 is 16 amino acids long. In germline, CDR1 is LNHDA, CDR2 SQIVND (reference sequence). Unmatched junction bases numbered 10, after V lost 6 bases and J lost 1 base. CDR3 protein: CASRNLGDSRTDTQYF. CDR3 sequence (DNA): TGTGCCAGTAGAAACCTCGGGGACAGCCGCACAGATACGCAGTATTTT.

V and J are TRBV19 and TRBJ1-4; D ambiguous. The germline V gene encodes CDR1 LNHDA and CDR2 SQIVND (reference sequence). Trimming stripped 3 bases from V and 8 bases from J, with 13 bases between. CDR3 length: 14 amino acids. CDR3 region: CASSMGEGSEKLFF. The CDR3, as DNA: TGTGCCAGTAGTATGGGAGAAGGGTCCGAAAAACTGTTTTTT.

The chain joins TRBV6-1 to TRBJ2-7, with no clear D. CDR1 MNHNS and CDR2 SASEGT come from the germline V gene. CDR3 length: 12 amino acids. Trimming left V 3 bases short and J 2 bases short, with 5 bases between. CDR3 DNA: TGTGCCAGCAGTGACGTCGCCTACGAGCAGTACTTC. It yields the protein CASSDVAYEQYF.

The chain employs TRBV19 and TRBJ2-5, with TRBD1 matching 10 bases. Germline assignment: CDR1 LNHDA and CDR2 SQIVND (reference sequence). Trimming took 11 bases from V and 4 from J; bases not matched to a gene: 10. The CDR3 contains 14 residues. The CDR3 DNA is TGTGCCTCGTATTCCGGACAGGGGGGAGAGACCCAGTACTTC. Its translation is CASYSGQGGETQYF.

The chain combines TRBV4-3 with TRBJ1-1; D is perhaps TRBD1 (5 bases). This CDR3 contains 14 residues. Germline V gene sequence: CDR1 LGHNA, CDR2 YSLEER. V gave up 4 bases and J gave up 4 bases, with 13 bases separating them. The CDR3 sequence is CASSLRRGTTEAFF. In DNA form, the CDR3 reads TGCGCCAGCAGCCTGCGACGGGGGACCACTGAAGCTTTCTTT.

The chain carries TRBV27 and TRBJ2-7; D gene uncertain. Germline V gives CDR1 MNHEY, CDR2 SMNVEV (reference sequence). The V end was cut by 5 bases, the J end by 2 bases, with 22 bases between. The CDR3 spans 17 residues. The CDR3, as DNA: TGTGCCAGCAGTCCCGCAAGAGTTATGGGCAATCCCTACGAGCAGTACTTC. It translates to CASSPARVMGNPYEQYF.

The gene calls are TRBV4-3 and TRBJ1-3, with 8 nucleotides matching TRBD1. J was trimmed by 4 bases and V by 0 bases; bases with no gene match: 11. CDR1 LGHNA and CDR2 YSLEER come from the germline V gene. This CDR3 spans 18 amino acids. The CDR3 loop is CASSQDLIGQGLGNTIYF. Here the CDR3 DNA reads TGCGCCAGCAGCCAAGATTTAATAGGACAGGGACTAGGAAACACCATATATTTT.

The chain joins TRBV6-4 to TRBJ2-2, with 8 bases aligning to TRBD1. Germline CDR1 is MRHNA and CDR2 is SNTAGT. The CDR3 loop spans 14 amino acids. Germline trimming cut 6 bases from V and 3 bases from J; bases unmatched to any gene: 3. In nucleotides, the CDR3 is TGTGCCAGCAGGGGACAGGCCTACACCGGGGAGCTGTTTTTT. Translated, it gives CASRGQAYTGELFF.